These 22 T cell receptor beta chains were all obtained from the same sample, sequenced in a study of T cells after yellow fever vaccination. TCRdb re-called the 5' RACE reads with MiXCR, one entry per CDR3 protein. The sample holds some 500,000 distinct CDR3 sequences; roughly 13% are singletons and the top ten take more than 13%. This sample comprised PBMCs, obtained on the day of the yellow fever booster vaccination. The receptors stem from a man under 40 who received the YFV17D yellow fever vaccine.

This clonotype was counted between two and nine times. The CDR3 region has the DNA TGTGCCAGCAGTCCACCGGACAGGCTCACCACAGATACGCAGTATTTT. Residues: CASSPPDRLTTDTQYF. This chain links TRBV28 with TRBJ2-3; 7 nucleotides match TRBD1. Germline lookup yields CDR1 MDHEN and CDR2 SYDVKM. V was pared by 5 bases and J by 2 bases, with 10 bases of the junction left unmatched. CDR3 size: 16 residues. Full variable domain (missing parts from reference TRBV28 and TRBJ2-3): DVKVTQSSRYLVKRTGEKVFLECVQDMDHENMFWYRQDPGLGLRLIYFSYDVKMKEKGDIPEGYSVSREKKERFSLILESASTNQTSMYLCASSPPDRLTTDTQYFGPGTRLTVL.

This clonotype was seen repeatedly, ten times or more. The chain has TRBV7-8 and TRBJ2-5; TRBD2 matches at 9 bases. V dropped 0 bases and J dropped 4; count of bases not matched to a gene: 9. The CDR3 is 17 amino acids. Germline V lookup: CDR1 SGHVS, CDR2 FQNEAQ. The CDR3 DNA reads TGTGCCAGCAGCTTAGCAGGGGGCGGGAGGGCCGCAGAGACCCAGTACTTC. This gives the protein CASSLAGGGRAAETQYF.

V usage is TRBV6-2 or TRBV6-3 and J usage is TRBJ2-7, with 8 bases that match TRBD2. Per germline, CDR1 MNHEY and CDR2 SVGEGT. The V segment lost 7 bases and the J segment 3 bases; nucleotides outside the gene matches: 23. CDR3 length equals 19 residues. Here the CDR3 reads CASKHKDASGSGMIYEQYF. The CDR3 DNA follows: TGTGCCAGCAAACACAAAGACGCCAGCGGGAGTGGGATGATCTACGAGCAGTACTTC.

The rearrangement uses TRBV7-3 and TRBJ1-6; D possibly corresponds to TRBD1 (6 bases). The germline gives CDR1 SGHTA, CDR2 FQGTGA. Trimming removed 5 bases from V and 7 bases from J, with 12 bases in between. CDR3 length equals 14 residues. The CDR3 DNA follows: TGTGCCAGCAGCCTCGGGGGGCAGAATTCACCCCTCCACTTT. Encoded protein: CASSLGGQNSPLHF.

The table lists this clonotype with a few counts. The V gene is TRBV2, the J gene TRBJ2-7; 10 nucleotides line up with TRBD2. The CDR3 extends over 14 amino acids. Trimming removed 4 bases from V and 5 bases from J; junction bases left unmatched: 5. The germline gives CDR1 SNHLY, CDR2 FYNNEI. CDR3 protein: CASSVLAGVHEQYF. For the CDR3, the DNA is TGTGCCAGCAGTGTTCTAGCGGGAGTCCACGAGCAGTACTTC.

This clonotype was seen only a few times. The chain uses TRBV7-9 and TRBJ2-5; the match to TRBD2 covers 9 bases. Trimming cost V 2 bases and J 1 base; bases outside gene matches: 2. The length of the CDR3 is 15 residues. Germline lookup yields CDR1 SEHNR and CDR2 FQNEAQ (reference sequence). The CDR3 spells CASSLRREGQETQYF. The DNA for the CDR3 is TGTGCCAGCAGCTTAAGGCGGGAGGGCCAAGAGACCCAGTACTTC.

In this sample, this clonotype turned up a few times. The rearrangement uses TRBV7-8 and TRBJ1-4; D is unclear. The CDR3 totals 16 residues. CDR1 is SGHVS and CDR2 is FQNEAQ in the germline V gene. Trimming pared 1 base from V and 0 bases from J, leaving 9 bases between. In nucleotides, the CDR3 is TGTGCCAGCAGCTTAGGGAGTTTAGCAACTAATGAAAAACTGTTTTTT. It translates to CASSLGSLATNEKLFF.

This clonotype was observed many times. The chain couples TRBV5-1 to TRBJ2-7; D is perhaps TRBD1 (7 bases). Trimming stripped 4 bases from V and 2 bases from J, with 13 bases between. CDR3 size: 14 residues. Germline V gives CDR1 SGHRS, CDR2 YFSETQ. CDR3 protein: CASSGGQGAYEQYF. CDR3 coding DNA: TGCGCCAGCAGCGGGGGGCAGGGGGCCTACGAGCAGTACTTC.

This CDR3 reads CSARDPRRGTEAFF. The CDR3 DNA follows: TGCAGTGCTAGAGATCCTCGAAGGGGCACTGAAGCTTTCTTT. This chain connects TRBV20-1 to TRBJ1-1, with D possibly TRBD1 on 5 matching bases. This CDR3 has 14 residues. CDR1 is DFQATT and CDR2 is SNEGSKA in the germline V gene (reference sequence). Trimming removed 0 bases from V and 4 bases from J, with 12 bases in between.

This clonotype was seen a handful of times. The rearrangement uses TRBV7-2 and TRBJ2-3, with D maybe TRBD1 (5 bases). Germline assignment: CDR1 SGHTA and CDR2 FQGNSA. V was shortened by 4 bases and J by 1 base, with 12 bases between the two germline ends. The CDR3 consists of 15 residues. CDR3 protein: CASSSQGHGTDTQYF. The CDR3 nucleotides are TGTGCCAGCAGCTCTCAGGGTCACGGCACAGATACGCAGTATTTT.

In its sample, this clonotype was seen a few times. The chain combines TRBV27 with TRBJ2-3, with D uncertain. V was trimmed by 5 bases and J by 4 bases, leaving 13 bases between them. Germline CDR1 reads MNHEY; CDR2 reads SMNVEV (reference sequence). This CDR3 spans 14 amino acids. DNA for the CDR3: TGTGCCAGCAGTCCTTTCGAATTGGCAGATACGCAGTATTTT. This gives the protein CASSPFELADTQYF.

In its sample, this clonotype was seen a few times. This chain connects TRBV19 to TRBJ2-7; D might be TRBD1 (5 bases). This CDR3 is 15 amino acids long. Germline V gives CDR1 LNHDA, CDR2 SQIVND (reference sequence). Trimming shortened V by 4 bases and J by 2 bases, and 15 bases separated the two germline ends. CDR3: CASSKGLGPTYEQYF. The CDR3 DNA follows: TGTGCCAGTAGTAAGGGGCTGGGCCCTACCTACGAGCAGTACTTC.

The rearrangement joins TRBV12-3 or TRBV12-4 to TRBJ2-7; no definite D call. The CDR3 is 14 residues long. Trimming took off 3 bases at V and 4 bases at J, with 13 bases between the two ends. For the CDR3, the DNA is TGTGCCAGCAGTTTCAGTAACACCGTATACGAGCAGTACTTC. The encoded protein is CASSFSNTVYEQYF.

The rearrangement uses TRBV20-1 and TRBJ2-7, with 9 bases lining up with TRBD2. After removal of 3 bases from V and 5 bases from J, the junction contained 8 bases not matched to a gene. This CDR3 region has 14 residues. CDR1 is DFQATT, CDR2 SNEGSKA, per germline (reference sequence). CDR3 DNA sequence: TGCAGTGCTAGGAGGGGACTAGCTGGCGACGAGCAGTACTTC. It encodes CSARRGLAGDEQYF.

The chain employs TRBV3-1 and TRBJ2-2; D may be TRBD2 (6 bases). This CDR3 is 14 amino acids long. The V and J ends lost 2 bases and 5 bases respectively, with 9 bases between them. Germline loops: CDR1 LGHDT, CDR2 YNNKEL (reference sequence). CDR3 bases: TGTGCCAGCAGCCAACTAGCGACAACCGGGGAGCTGTTTTTT. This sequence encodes CASSQLATTGELFF.

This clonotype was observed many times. Here the CDR3 reads CASSRDPGAETQYF. The CDR3, as DNA: TGTGCCAGCAGCCGAGACCCGGGGGCAGAGACCCAGTACTTC. This chain connects TRBV6-1 to TRBJ2-5, with D perhaps given as TRBD1 or TRBD2 (6 bases each). The CDR3 extends over 14 amino acids. CDR1 and CDR2 (germline): MNHNS, SASEGT. Trimming removed 6 bases from V and 4 bases from J, with 15 bases in between.

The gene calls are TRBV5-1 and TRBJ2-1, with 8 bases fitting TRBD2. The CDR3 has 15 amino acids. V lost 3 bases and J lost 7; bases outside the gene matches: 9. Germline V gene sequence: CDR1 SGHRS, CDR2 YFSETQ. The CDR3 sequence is CASSWSGSGGNEQFF. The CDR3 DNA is TGCGCCAGCAGCTGGAGCGGGAGTGGAGGAAATGAGCAGTTCTTC.

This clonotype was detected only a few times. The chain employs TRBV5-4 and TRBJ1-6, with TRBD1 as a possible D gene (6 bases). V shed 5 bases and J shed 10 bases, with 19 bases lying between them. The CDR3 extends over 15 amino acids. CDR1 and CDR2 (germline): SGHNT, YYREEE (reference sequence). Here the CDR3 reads CASRKQTGKESPLHF. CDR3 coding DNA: TGTGCCAGCAGAAAACAAACAGGGAAGGAATCACCCCTCCACTTT.

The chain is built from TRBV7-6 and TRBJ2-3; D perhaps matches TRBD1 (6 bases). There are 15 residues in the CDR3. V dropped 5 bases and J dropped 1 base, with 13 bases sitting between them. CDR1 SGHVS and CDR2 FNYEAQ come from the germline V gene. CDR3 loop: CASSPTGLGTDTQYF. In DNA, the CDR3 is TGTGCCAGCAGCCCGACAGGCCTTGGCACAGATACGCAGTATTTT.

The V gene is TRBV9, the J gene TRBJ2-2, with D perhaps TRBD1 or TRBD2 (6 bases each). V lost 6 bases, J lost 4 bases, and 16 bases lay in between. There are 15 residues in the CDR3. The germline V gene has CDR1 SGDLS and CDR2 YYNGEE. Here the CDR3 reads CASNPRGRGTGELFF. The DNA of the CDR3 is TGTGCCAGCAATCCCCGGGGGCGGGGCACCGGGGAGCTGTTTTTT.

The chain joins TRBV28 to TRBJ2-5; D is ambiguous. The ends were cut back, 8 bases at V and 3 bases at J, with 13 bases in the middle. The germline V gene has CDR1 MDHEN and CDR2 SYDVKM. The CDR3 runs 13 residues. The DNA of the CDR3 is TGTGCCAGCTCCACGGCCTCGGAAGAGACCCAGTACTTC. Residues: CASSTASEETQYF.

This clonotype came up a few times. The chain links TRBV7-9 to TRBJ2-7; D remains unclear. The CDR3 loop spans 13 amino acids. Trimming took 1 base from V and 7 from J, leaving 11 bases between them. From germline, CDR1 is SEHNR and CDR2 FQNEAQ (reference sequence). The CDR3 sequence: CASSLENYGEQYF. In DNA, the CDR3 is TGTGCCAGCAGCTTAGAAAACTATGGGGAGCAGTACTTC. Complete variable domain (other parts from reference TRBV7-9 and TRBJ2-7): DTGVSQNPRHKITKRGQNVTFRCDPISEHNRLYWYRQTLGQGPEFLTYFQNEAQLEKSRLLSDRFSAERPKGSFSTLEIQRTEQGDSAMYLCASSLENYGEQYFGPGTRLTVT.